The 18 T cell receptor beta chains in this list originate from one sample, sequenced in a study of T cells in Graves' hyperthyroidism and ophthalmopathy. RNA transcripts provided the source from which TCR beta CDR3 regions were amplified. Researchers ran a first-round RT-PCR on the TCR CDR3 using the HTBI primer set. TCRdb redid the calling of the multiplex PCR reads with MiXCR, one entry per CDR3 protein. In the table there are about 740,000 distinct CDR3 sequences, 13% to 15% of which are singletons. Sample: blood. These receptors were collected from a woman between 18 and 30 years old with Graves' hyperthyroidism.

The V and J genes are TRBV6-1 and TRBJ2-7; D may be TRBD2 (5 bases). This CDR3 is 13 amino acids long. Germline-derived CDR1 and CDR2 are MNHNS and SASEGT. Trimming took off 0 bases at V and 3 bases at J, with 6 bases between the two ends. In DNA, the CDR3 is TGTGCCAGCAGTGAAGCAGGGAGCTACGAGCAGTACTTC. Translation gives CASSEAGSYEQYF.

The CDR3 is CASSDPSLSSYEQYF. CDR3 DNA sequence: TGTGCCAGCAGTGACCCCAGCCTCAGCTCCTACGAGCAGTACTTC. The V call is TRBV6-2 or TRBV6-3, the J call TRBJ2-7; D is unclear. The germline V gene encodes CDR1 MNHEY and CDR2 SVGEGT. CDR3 length: 15 amino acids. Trimming pared 5 bases from V and 0 bases from J, leaving 14 bases between.

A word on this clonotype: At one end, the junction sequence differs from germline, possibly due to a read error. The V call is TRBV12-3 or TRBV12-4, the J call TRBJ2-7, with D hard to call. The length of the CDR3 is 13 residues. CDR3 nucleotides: TGTTCCAGCAGTTTGGAGCAAGGCTACGAGCAGTACTTC. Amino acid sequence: CSSSLEQGYEQYF.

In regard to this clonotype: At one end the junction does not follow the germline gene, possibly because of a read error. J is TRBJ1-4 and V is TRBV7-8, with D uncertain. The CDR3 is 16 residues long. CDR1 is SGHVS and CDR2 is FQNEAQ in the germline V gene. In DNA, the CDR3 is TGTGCCAGCAGCTTACAGCGTCTGGCGACTAATGAAAAACTGTCTTTT. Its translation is CASSLQRLATNEKLSF.

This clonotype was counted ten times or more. CDR3 nucleotides: TGCAGTACCAGGGCCCAAAACAGGGGCTATGGCTACACCTTC. Translating gives CSTRAQNRGYGYTF. V is TRBV20-1 and J is TRBJ1-2; 7 bases align to TRBD1. Trimming took 8 bases from V and 4 from J; bases not matched to a gene: 13. CDR1 is DFQATT and CDR2 is SNEGSKA in the germline V gene (reference sequence). The CDR3 sequence is 14 residues long.

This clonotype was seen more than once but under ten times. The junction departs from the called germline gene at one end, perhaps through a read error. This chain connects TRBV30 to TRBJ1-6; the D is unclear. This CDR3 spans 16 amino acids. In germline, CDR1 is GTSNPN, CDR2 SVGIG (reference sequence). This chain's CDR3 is CACPHSEYLNNSPFHF. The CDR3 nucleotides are TGTGCCTGCCCTCACTCGGAGTACCTGAATAATTCACCCTTCCACTTT. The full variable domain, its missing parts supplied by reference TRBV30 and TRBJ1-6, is SQTIHQWPATLVQPVGSPLSLECTVEGTSNPNLYWYRQAAGRGLQLLFYSVGIGQISSEVPQNLSASRPQDRQFILSSKKLLLSDSGFYLCACPHSEYLNNSPFHFGNGTRLTVT.

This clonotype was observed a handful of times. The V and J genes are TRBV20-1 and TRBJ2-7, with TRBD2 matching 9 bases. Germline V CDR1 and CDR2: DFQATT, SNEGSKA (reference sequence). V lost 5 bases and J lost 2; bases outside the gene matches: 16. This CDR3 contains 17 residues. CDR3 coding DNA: TGCAGTGCTCCAAATCACGACGGACTAGCGAAAACCTACGAGCAGTACTTC. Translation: CSAPNHDGLAKTYEQYF.

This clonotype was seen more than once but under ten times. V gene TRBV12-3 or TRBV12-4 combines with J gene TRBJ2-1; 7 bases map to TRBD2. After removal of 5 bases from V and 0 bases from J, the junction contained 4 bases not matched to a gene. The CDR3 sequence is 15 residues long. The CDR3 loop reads CASSERTSSYNEQFF. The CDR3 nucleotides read TGTGCCAGCAGTGAGCGGACTAGCTCCTACAATGAGCAGTTCTTC.

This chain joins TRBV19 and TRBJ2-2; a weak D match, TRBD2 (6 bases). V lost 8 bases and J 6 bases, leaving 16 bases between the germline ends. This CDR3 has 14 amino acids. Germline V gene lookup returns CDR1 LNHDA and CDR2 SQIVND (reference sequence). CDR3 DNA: TGTGCCAGTCAGTGGGACTCCATAGCCGGGGAGCTGTTTTTT. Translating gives CASQWDSIAGELFF.

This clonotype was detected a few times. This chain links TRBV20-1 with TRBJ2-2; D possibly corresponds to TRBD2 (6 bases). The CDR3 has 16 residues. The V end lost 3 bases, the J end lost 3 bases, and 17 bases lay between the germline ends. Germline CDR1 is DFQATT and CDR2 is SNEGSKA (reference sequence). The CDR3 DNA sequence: TGCAGTGCTAGTCTAGCCGACGGGAGCCACACCGGGGAGCTGTTTTTT. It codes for CSASLADGSHTGELFF.

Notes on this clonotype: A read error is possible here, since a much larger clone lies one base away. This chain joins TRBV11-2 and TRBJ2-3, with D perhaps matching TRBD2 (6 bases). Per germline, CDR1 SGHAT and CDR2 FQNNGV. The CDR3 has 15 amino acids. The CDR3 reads CVSSLGDLGPDTQYF. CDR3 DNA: TGTGTCAGCAGCTTAGGGGACTTGGGCCCAGATACGCAGTATTTT.

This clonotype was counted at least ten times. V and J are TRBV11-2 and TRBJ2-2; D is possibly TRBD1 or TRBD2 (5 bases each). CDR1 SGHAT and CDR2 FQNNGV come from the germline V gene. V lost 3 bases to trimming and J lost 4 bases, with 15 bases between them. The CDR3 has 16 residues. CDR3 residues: CASSLREQAFTGELFF. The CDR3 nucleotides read TGTGCCAGCAGCTTGAGGGAACAGGCCTTCACCGGGGAGCTGTTTTTT.

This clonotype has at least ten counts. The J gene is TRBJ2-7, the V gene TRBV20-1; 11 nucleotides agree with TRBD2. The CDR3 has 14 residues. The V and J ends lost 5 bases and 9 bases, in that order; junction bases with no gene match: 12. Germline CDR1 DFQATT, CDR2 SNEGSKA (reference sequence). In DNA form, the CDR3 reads TGCAGTGCTCTCCCCCCTAGCGGGAGGAGGGGGCAGTACTTC. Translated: CSALPPSGRRGQYF.

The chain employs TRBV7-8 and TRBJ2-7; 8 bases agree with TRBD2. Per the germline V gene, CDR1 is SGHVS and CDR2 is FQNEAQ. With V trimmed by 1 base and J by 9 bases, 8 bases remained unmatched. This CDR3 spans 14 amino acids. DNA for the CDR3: TGTGCCAGCAGCTTAGTACGGGGGGGAAACGGGCAGTACTTC. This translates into CASSLVRGGNGQYF. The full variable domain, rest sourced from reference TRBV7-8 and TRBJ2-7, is GAGVSQSPRYKVAKRGQDVALRCDPISGHVSLFWYQQALGQGPEFLTYFQNEAQLDKSGLPSDRFFAERPEGSVSTLKIQRTQQEDSAVYLCASSLVRGGNGQYFGPGTRLTVT.

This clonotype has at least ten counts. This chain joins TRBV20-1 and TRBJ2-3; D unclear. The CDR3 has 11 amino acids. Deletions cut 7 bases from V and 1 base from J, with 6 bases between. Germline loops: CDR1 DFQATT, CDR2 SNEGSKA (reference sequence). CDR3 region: CSVGRTDTQYF. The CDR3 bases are TGCAGTGTTGGGCGCACAGATACGCAGTATTTT.

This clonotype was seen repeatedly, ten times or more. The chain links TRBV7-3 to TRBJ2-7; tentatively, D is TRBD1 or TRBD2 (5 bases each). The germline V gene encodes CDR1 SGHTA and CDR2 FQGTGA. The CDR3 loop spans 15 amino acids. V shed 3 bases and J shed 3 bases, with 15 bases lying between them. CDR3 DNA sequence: TGTGCCAGCAGCTTCCTTGGGGGAGCGGACTACGAGCAGTACTTC. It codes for CASSFLGGADYEQYF. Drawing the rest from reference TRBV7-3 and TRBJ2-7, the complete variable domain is GAGVSQTPSNKVTEKGKYVELRCDPISGHTALYWYRQSLGQGPEFLIYFQGTGAADDSGLPNDRFFAVRPEGSVSTLKIQRTERGDSAVYLCASSFLGGADYEQYFGPGTRLTVT.

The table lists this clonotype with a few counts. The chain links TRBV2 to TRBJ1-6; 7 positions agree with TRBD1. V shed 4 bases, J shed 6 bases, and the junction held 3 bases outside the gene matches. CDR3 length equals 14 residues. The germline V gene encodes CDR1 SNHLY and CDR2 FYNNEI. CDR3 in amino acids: CASSVNRGNSPLHF. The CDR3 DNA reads TGTGCCAGCAGTGTAAACAGGGGTAATTCACCCCTCCACTTT.

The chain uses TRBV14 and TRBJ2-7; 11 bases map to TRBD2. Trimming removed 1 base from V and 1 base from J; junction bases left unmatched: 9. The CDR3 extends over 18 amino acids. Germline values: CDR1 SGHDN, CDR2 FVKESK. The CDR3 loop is CASSQGTSGPQVSYEQYF. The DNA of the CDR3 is TGTGCCAGCAGCCAAGGGACTAGCGGGCCTCAAGTTTCCTACGAGCAGTACTTC.